These T cell receptor beta chains were read from a single sample in a study of T-cell memory formation after mild COVID-19. TCRdb used MiXCR to reprocess the 5' RACE reads, holding one entry per CDR3 protein. The profile covers about 110,000 distinct CDR3 sequences, with approximately 15% appearing a single time and 25% to 35% taken by the ten largest. The sequenced material came from PBMCs or a T cell subset sorted from them (not recorded which). These receptors all stem from an adult woman who had mild COVID-19 (a few samples of this study predate the infection). Cell type and time point are not known. Both conserved end residues are part of each CDR3. A clone size is listed for some rows: how often the clone was seen (once, few, many), or a class if it is expanded.

J	size	V	CDR3
TRBJ2-7	.	TRBV6-5	CASSRGLDTYEQYF
TRBJ1-2	.	TRBV20-1	CSARGEAPNYGYTF
TRBJ1-1	few	TRBV20-1	CSARETGTEAFF
TRBJ2-7	few	TRBV7-9	CASSHSGGEQYF
TRBJ2-5	.	TRBV15	CATSSRLAGTQETQYF
TRBJ2-7	.	TRBV12-3/TRBV12-4	CASSFYGPSDRSYEQYF
TRBJ1-4	.	TRBV11-2	CASSLGTGLNEKLFF
TRBJ2-3	few	TRBV20-1	CSARDPGLAGVVGTDTQYF
TRBJ2-1	.	TRBV12-3/TRBV12-4	CASSLRVNEQFF
TRBJ2-6	.	TRBV29-1	CSVVSRAGANVLTF
TRBJ2-2	.	TRBV2	CASSERRRGSEGTGELFF
TRBJ2-6	few	TRBV7-9	CASSLAHGHPRSSGANVLTF
TRBJ1-2	.	TRBV4-1	CASSQDRAWDGYTF
TRBJ2-2	many	TRBV9	CASSVASGRGELFF
TRBJ1-1	few	TRBV9	CASSDNRDRGSNTEAFF
TRBJ1-3	few	TRBV2	CASSLKTDTIYF
TRBJ2-3	.	TRBV20-1	CSSHSGVDTQYF
TRBJ2-1	.	TRBV6-5	CASQAAGQHYNEQFF
TRBJ2-1	few	TRBV29-1	CSGLAGSYNEQFF
TRBJ2-2	many	TRBV5-6	CASSLTGTGELFF
TRBJ2-1	.	TRBV5-5	CASTAHLNEQFF
TRBJ1-2	.	TRBV6-5	CASSYSGVGYTF
TRBJ2-1	few	TRBV7-8	CASSLGTHGEQFF
TRBJ2-2	few	TRBV10-3	CAIRENTGELFF
TRBJ2-7	few	TRBV4-1	CASSQEGTGYYEQYF
TRBJ2-2	.	TRBV29-1	CSVVTGTTGELFF
TRBJ2-5	.	TRBV5-5	CASSLLRTDKETQYF
TRBJ2-1	.	TRBV10-3	CAIEEPSSYNEQFF
TRBJ1-1	few	TRBV7-9	CASSFGQEGTEAFF
TRBJ2-3	.	TRBV20-1	CSARRQGIMDTQYF
TRBJ1-1	few	TRBV4-1	CASSQRQGVGFEAFF
TRBJ2-7	few	TRBV29-1	CSVRTSGRYEQYF
TRBJ1-2	.	TRBV7-8	CASSLGRTGGAYGYTF
TRBJ2-1	.	TRBV7-9	CASSPTVPSEDEQFF
TRBJ1-1	few	TRBV24-1	CATSGPGEGPTEAFF
TRBJ1-1	few	TRBV27	CASSLESVPIFEAFF
TRBJ2-7	.	TRBV7-9	CASSQGQGFSEQYF
TRBJ1-6	few	TRBV13	CASRTRTGNSPLHF
TRBJ2-1	.	TRBV5-1	CASSSSGGANEQFF
TRBJ1-1	.	TRBV7-6	CASRNPAMNTEAFF
TRBJ2-1	.	TRBV10-2	CASSEEGGPLAEQFF
TRBJ2-1	many	TRBV4-3	CASSQERVSSGSLEQFF
TRBJ1-2	few	TRBV4-1	CASSPSLGGNYGYTF